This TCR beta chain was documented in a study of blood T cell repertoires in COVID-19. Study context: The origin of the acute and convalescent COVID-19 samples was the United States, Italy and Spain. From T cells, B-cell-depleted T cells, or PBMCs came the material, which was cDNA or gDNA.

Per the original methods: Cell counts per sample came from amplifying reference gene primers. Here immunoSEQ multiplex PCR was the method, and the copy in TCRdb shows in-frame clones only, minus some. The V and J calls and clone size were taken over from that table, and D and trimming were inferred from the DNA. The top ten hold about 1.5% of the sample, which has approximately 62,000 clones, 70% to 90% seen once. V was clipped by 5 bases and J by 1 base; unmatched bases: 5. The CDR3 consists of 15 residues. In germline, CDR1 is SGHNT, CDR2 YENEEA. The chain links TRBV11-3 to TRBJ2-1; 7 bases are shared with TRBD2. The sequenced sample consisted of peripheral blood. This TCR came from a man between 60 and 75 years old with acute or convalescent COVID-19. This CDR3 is CASSPGTNSYNEQFF. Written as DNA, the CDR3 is TGTGCCAGCAGCCCCGGGACTAATTCCTACAATGAGCAGTTCTTC.